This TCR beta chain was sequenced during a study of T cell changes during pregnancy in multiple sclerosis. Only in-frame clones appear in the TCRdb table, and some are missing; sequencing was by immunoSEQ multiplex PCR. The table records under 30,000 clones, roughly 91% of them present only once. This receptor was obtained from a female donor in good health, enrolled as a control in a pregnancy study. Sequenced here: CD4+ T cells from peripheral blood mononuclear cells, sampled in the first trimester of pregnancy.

The CDR3 coding sequence is TGTGCCATCAGGTCAGAGGGTAGAAACGAGCAGTACTTC. Its translation is CAIRSEGRNEQYF. The chain is built from TRBV10-3 and TRBJ2-7; a possible D gene is TRBD2 (5 bases). Germline V gene lookup returns CDR1 ENHRY and CDR2 SYGVKD. The V end lost 6 bases, the J end lost 5 bases, and 14 bases lay between the germline ends. This CDR3 comprises 13 residues.